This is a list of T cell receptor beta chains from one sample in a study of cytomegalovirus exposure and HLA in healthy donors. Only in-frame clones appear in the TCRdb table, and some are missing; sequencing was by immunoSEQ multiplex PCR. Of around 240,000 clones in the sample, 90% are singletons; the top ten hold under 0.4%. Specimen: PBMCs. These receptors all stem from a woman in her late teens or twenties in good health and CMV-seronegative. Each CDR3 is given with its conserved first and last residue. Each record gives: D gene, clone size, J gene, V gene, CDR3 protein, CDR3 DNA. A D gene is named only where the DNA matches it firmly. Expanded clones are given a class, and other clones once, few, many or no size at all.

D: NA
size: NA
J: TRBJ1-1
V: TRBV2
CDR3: CASSERGLGANTEAFF
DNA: TGTGCCAGCAGTGAGCGGGGGTTGGGGGCGAACACTGAAGCTTTCTTT

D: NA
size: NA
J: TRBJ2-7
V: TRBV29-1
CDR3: CSVVPSSYEQYF
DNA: TGCAGCGTTGTTCCGAGCTCCTACGAGCAGTACTTC

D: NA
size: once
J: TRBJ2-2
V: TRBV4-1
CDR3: CASSQSLPRLAIATGELFF
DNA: TGCGCCAGCAGCCAAAGCCTTCCGCGGTTAGCAATAGCCACCGGGGAGCTGTTTTTT

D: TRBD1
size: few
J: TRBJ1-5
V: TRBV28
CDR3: CASSGDRDFNQPQHF
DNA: TGTGCCAGCAGTGGGGACAGGGATTTTAATCAGCCCCAGCATTTT

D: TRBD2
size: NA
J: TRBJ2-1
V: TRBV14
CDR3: CASSRIAGAHNEQFF
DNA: TGTGCCAGCAGCCGAATAGCGGGGGCGCACAATGAGCAGTTCTTC

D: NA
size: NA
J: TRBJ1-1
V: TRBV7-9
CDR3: CASSLGSGVRAFF
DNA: TGTGCCAGCAGCTTAGGTTCCGGAGTTCGAGCTTTCTTT

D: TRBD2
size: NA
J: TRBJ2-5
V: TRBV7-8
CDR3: CASSELAGQETQYF
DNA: TGTGCCAGCAGCGAACTAGCGGGGCAGGAGACCCAGTACTTC

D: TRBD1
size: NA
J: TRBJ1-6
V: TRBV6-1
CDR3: CASSGGTGNSPLHF
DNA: TGTGCCAGCAGTGGAGGGACAGGGAATTCACCCCTCCACTTT

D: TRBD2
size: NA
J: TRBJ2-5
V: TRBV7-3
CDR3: CASSFSGGARETQYF
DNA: TGTGCCAGCAGTTTTAGCGGGGGGGCCCGTGAGACCCAGTACTTC

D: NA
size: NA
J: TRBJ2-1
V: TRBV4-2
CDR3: CASSQDQQTSYNEQFF
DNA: TGTGCCAGCAGCCAAGATCAACAGACGTCTTACAATGAGCAGTTCTTC

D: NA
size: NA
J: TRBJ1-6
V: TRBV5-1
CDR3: CASSLAGADQGSPLHF
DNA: TGCGCCAGCAGCTTGGCCGGAGCCGACCAGGGCTCACCCCTCCACTTT

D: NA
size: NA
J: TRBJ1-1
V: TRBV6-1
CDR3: CASSEVSVNTEAFF
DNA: TGTGCCAGCAGTGAAGTGTCGGTGAACACTGAAGCTTTCTTT

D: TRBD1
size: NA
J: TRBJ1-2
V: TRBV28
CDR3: CASSFLGQGNYGYTF
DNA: TGTGCCAGCAGTTTTCTGGGACAGGGGAACTATGGCTACACCTTC

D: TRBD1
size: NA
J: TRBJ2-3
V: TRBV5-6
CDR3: CASSVFRDRATDTQYF
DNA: TGTGCCAGCAGCGTCTTCCGGGACAGAGCCACAGATACGCAGTATTTT

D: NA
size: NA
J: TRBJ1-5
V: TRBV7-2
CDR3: CASSLGWTVSKPQHF
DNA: TGTGCCAGCAGCTTAGGGTGGACAGTCTCCAAGCCCCAGCATTTT

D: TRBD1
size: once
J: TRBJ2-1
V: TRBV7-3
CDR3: CASSLLGTGIDNEQFF
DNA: TGTGCCAGCAGCTTGTTGGGGACAGGGATAGACAATGAGCAGTTCTTC

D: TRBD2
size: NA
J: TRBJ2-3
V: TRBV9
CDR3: CASSRNLAGNTDTQYF
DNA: TGTGCCAGCAGCCGGAATCTAGCGGGGAACACAGATACGCAGTATTTT

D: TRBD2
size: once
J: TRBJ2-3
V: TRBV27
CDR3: CASSLSPSGGDTQYF
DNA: TGTGCCAGCAGTTTATCGCCCAGCGGGGGGGATACGCAGTATTTT

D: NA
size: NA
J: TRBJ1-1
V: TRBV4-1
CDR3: CASSQDLSGAEAFF
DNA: TGCGCCAGCAGCCAAGATTTGTCAGGGGCTGAAGCTTTCTTT

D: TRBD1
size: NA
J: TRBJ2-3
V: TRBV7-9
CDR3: CASSHLAETGTWTQYF
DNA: TGTGCCAGCAGCCACCTAGCCGAGACAGGGACATGGACGCAGTATTTT

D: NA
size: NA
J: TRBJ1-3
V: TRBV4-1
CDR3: CASSQDAGRSGNTIYF
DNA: TGCGCCAGCAGCCAAGATGCAGGTCGCTCTGGAAACACCATATATTTT

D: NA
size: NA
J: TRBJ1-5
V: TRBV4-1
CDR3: CASSLRVPGNQPQHF
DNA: TGCGCCAGCAGCCTGAGGGTTCCTGGCAATCAGCCCCAGCATTTT

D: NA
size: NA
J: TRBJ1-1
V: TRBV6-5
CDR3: CASSYGEVEKAFF
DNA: TGTGCCAGCAGTTATGGGGAGGTGGAAAAAGCTTTCTTT

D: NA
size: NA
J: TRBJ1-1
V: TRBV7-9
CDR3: CASSLAYGPVTEAFF
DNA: TGTGCCAGCAGCCTAGCTTATGGCCCTGTTACTGAAGCTTTCTTT